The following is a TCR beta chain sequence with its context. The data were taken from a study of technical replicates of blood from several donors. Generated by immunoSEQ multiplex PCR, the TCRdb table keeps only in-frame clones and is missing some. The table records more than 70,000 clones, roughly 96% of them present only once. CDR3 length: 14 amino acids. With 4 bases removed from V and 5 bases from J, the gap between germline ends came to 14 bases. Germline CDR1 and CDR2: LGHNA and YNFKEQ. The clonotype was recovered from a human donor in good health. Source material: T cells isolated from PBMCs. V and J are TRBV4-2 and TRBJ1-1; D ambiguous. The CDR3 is CASSPDQASTEAFF. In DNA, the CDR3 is TGTGCCAGCAGCCCGGATCAGGCGTCAACTGAAGCTTTCTTT.